Presented here are 16 T cell receptor beta chains from one specimen sequenced in a study of T cell clonotyping in hematopoietic cell transplantation. Time point specified: recipient sample about 28 days before transplant, after cytoreduction. Assay: immunoSEQ multiplex PCR; the TCRdb copy retains only in-frame clones and omits some. The table has 16,000 or so clones, 93% seen once; the top ten hold roughly 1.8%. This material consisted of peripheral blood mononuclear cells, taken before stem cell transplant. These receptors were collected from a man aged 18 to 29 with biphenotypic leukemia. Some clones in this sample may be carry-over from other donors' samples.

The CDR3 DNA is TGTGCCAGCAGTCATGCGGGAGGCGGCTCCTATAATTCACCCCTCCACTTT. Its translation: CASSHAGGGSYNSPLHF. V and J are TRBV28 and TRBJ1-6, with no clear D. Trimming cost V 5 bases and J 0 bases, with 14 bases left between them. The CDR3 spans 17 residues. CDR1 is MDHEN and CDR2 is SYDVKM in the germline V gene.

The chain recombines TRBV28 with TRBJ2-2; D perhaps matches TRBD1 (5 bases). Trimming cost V 2 bases and J 3 bases, with 10 bases left between them. This CDR3 region has 15 residues. CDR1 is MDHEN and CDR2 is SYDVKM in the germline V gene. CDR3 residues: CASSLAGRDTGELFF. As DNA, the CDR3 is TGTGCCAGCAGTTTAGCAGGGCGTGACACCGGGGAGCTGTTTTTT.

V usage is TRBV9 and J usage is TRBJ1-3; D gene unclear. The CDR3 totals 16 residues. CDR1 and CDR2 from the germline V gene are SGDLS and YYNGEE. Trimming removed 5 bases at V and 0 bases at J, with 15 bases between. CDR3 loop: CASSGSGALSGNTIYF. CDR3 sequence (DNA): TGTGCCAGCAGTGGCTCAGGTGCGCTCTCTGGAAACACCATATATTTT.

V and J are TRBV6-5 and TRBJ2-6; 9 bases are a match to TRBD1. This CDR3 is 15 amino acids long. The germline CDR1 and CDR2 sequences are MNHEY and SVGAGI. The V gene end was trimmed by 5 bases and the J gene end by 4 bases; junction bases not matched to a gene: 3. The CDR3 nucleotides are TGTGCCAGCAGTAACAGGGGGCTGGGGGCCAACGTCCTGACTTTC. It specifies CASSNRGLGANVLTF.

The chain recombines TRBV30 with TRBJ1-5, with TRBD1 matching 7 bases. Germline CDR1 is GTSNPN and CDR2 is SVGIG (reference sequence). CDR3 length: 14 residues. Unmatched junction bases numbered 6, after V lost 2 bases and J lost 5 bases. The CDR3 protein is CAWSRVRGDQPQHF. In DNA form, the CDR3 reads TGTGCCTGGAGTCGGGTCAGGGGGGATCAGCCCCAGCATTTT.

In its sample, this clone was seen once. This chain connects TRBV9 to TRBJ2-7; D gene unclear. The CDR3 has 14 residues. The germline CDR1 and CDR2 sequences are SGDLS and YYNGEE. V gave up 2 bases and J gave up 3 bases, with 12 bases separating them. As DNA, the CDR3 is TGTGCCAGCAGCGTCGGCACCCTAGGCTACGAGCAGTACTTC. This translates into CASSVGTLGYEQYF.

J is TRBJ1-5 and V is TRBV6-6; TRBD1 matches 7 bases. Germline CDR1 and CDR2: MNHNY and SVGAGI (reference sequence). The CDR3 runs to 15 residues. With V trimmed by 2 bases and J by 6 bases, 7 bases remained unmatched. The CDR3 nucleotides read TGTGCCAGCAGTTACCCTACAGGGGACGGTCAGCCCCAGCATTTT. It translates to CASSYPTGDGQPQHF.

The chain links TRBV19 to TRBJ2-7; D call uncertain. V lost 1 base to trimming and J lost 4 bases, with 11 bases between them. Germline V gene data show CDR1 as LNHDA and CDR2 as SQIVND (reference sequence). This CDR3 is 14 amino acids long. CDR3 protein: CASSIAPGPYEQYF. The CDR3 DNA is TGTGCCAGTAGTATAGCCCCTGGTCCATACGAGCAGTACTTC. Full variable domain (outside the CDR3, taken from reference TRBV19 and TRBJ2-7): DGGITQSPKYLFRKEGQNVTLSCEQNLNHDAMYWYRQDPGQGLRLIYYSQIVNDFQKGDIAEGYSVSREKKESFPLTVTSAQKNPTAFYLCASSIAPGPYEQYFGPGTRLTVT.

This clone was seen more than once but under ten times. The J gene is TRBJ2-7, the V gene TRBV5-1; perhaps TRBD1 as D (6 bases). The CDR3 extends over 16 amino acids. Between the trimmed V and J ends, which lost 4 bases and 0 bases, there was a span of 17 bases. The germline gives CDR1 SGHRS, CDR2 YFSETQ. DNA of the CDR3: TGCGCCAGCAGCCAAGGGGGTCTTGGGCCCTCCTACGAGCAGTACTTC. Translating gives CASSQGGLGPSYEQYF.

This rearrangement joins TRBV6-5 to TRBJ1-4; 10 bases are a match to TRBD1. The CDR3 is 14 residues long. The germline CDR1 and CDR2 sequences are MNHEY and SVGAGI. J gave up 8 bases and V 6 bases, and 6 bases lay outside the gene matches. The CDR3 spells CASSRQGAREKLFF. The CDR3 nucleotides are TGTGCCAGCAGCAGACAGGGGGCACGGGAAAAACTGTTTTTT.

The chain links TRBV4-3 to TRBJ1-1; a weak D match, TRBD1 (5 bases). Germline V CDR1 and CDR2: LGHNA, YSLEER. V was shortened by 4 bases and J by 4 bases, with 16 bases between the two germline ends. This CDR3 region has 15 residues. CDR3 sequence (DNA): TGCGCCAGCAGCCGAAACGGGGCCGGGGGCACTGAAGCTTTCTTT. Translated, it gives CASSRNGAGGTEAFF.

V is TRBV11-2 and J is TRBJ1-5; no firm D call. Germline assignment: CDR1 SGHAT and CDR2 FQNNGV. The CDR3 length is 12 residues. V lost 4 bases, J lost 4 bases, and 5 bases lay in between. CDR3 sequence (DNA): TGTGCCAGCAGCTCACCTAATCAGCCCCAGCATTTT. It encodes CASSSPNQPQHF.

The chain couples TRBV29-1 to TRBJ1-1, with TRBD1 identical over 9 bases. The J segment lost 8 bases and the V segment lost 7 bases, leaving 5 bases of the junction unmatched. The CDR3 runs to 11 residues. Germline V gene sequence: CDR1 SQVTM, CDR2 ANQGSEA. The CDR3, as DNA: TGCAGCGGCTCGACAGGGGGGGAAGCTTTCTTT. Its protein is CSGSTGGEAFF.

This chain links TRBV5-1 with TRBJ1-1, with D perhaps matching TRBD1 (5 bases). Per germline, CDR1 SGHRS and CDR2 YFSETQ. CDR3 length: 14 residues. V was trimmed by 0 bases and J by 8 bases, leaving 14 bases between them. The CDR3 DNA follows: TGCGCCAGCAGCTTGGGGACACTTGGTCCCGAAGCTTTCTTT. This sequence encodes CASSLGTLGPEAFF.

The V call is TRBV6-1, the J call TRBJ2-1; weak D call: TRBD2 (6 bases). Germline CDR1 reads MNHNS; CDR2 reads SASEGT. Trimming shortened V by 2 bases and J by 5 bases, and 10 bases separated the two germline ends. This CDR3 is 14 amino acids long. CDR3 amino acids: CASSERRGDNEQFF. The CDR3 DNA is TGTGCCAGCAGTGAACGGAGGGGAGACAATGAGCAGTTCTTC.

This clone was counted once. The CDR3 region is CASSTGVGNQPQHF. DNA of the CDR3: TGCGCCAGCAGCACAGGGGTTGGCAATCAGCCCCAGCATTTT. The chain links TRBV5-1 to TRBJ1-5, with TRBD1 matching 7 bases. With 4 bases clipped from V and 2 bases from J, the junction kept 3 bases outside the gene matches. The CDR3 is 14 amino acids. The germline gives CDR1 SGHRS, CDR2 YFSETQ. The whole variable domain, remainder taken from reference TRBV5-1 and TRBJ1-5, is KAGVTQTPRYLIKTRGQQVTLSCSPISGHRSVSWYQQTPGQGLQFLFEYFSETQRNKGNFPGRFSGRQFSNSRSEMNVSTLELGDSALYLCASSTGVGNQPQHFGDGTRLSIL.